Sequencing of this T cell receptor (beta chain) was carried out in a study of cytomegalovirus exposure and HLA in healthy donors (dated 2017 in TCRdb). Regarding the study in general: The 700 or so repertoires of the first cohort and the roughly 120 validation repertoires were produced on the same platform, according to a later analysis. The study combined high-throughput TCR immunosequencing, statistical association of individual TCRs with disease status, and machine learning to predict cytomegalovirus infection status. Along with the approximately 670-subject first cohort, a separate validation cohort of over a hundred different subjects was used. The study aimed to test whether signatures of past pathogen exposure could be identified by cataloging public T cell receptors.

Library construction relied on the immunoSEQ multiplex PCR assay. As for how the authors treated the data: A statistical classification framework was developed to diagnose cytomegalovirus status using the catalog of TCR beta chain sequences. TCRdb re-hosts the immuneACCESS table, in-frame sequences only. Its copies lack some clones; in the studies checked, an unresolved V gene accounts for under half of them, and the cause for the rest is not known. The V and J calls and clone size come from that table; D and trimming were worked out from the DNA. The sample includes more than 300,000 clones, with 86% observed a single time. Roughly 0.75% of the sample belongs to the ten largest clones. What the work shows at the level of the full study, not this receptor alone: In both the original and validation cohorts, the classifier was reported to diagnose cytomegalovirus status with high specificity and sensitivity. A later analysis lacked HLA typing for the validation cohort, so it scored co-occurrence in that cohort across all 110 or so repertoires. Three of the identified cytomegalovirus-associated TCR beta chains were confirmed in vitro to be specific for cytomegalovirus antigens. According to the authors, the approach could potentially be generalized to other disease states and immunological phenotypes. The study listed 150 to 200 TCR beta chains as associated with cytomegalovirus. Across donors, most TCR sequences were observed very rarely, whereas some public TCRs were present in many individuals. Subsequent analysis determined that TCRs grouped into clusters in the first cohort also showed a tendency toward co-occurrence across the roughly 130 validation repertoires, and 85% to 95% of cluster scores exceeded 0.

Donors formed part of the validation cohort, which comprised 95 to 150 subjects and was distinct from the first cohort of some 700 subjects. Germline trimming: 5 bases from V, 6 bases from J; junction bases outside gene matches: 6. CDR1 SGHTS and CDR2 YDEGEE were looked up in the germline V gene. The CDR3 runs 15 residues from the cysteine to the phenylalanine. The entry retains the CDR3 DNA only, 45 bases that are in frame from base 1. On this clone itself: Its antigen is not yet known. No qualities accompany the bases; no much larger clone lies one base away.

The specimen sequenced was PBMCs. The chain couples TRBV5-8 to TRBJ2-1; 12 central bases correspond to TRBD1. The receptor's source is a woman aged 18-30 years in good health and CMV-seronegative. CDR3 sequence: CASRPRDRGLNEQFF. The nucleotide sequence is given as TGTGCCAGCAGGCCCCGGGACAGGGGGCTCAATGAGCAGTTCTTC. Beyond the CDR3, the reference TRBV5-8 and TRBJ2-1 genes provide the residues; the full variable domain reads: EAGVTQSPTHLIKTRGQQATLRCSPISGHTSVYWYQQALGLGLQFLLWYDEGEERNRGNFPPRFSGRQFPNYSSELNVNALELEDSALYLCASRPRDRGLNEQFFGPGTRLTVL.